This TCR beta chain came from a study of blood T cell repertoires in COVID-19. Across the study: Nucleic acid was either cDNA or gDNA, and it came from T cells, B-cell-depleted T cells, or PBMCs.

Concerning this clone: At one end the junction does not follow the germline gene, possibly because of a read error.

This CDR3 spans 14 amino acids. The germline CDR1 and CDR2 sequences are MNHEY and SVGAGI. Here immunoSEQ multiplex PCR was the method, and the copy in TCRdb shows in-frame clones only, minus some. The repertoire has 160,000 or so clones, 75% to 90% of them found once; the top ten carry around 14%. Sequenced: peripheral blood. This receptor was taken from a middle-aged woman with acute or convalescent COVID-19. The chain joins TRBV6-5 to TRBJ2-1; possibly TRBD2 for D (6 bases). CDR3 nucleotide sequence: TGTGCCAGCAGTTACTGGGACTCCAACAATGAGCAGTTCTTC. Translated: CASSYWDSNNEQFF.